This passage covers 7 T cell receptor beta chains from one sample sequenced in a study of T-cell memory formation after mild COVID-19. TCRdb called the 5' RACE reads again in MiXCR, with one record for every CDR3 protein. Of hundreds of thousands of distinct CDR3 sequences in the sample, 20% to 25% were seen once. The sample was PBMCs or a T cell subset sorted from them (not recorded which). The receptors were sampled from an adult woman who had mild COVID-19 (a few samples of this study predate the infection). Cell type and time point are not known.

This rearrangement joins TRBV11-2 to TRBJ2-5; 8 nucleotides agree with TRBD2. The germline gives CDR1 SGHAT, CDR2 FQNNGV. The CDR3 is made up of 15 amino acids. With 5 bases clipped from V and 2 bases from J, the junction kept 7 bases outside the gene matches. The CDR3 spells CASSLSGGLQETQYF. For the CDR3, the DNA is TGTGCCAGCAGCCTGAGCGGGGGCCTGCAAGAGACCCAGTACTTC.

This sequence joins TRBV12-3 or TRBV12-4 and TRBJ1-1; no firm D call. The CDR3 is made up of 13 amino acids. V shed 3 bases and J shed 3 bases, with 8 bases lying between them. In DNA, the CDR3 is TGTGCCAGCAGTTTGACCCTTTACACTGAAGCTTTCTTT. Encoded protein: CASSLTLYTEAFF.

The CDR3 bases are TGTGCCAGCAGCTTCCTAGGCCCCAGCGGGCTGGAGCAGTTCTTC. Translated, it gives CASSFLGPSGLEQFF. The chain links TRBV7-2 to TRBJ2-1, with a tentative D call TRBD2 (6 bases). The CDR3 is made up of 15 amino acids. CDR1 SGHTA and CDR2 FQGNSA come from the germline V gene. The V gene lost 3 bases and the J gene lost 10 bases, with 19 bases spanning the gap.

J is TRBJ2-1 and V is TRBV24-1; 14 nucleotides agree with TRBD2. The germline V gene has CDR1 KGHDR and CDR2 SFDVKD. V was clipped by 5 bases and J by 8 bases; unmatched bases: 10. The CDR3 is 17 amino acids. The CDR3 protein is CATSASYGTSGSHEQFF. As DNA, the CDR3 is TGTGCCACCAGTGCCTCATACGGGACTAGCGGGAGTCATGAGCAGTTCTTC.

The V gene is TRBV20-1, the J gene TRBJ2-3, with D hard to call. Germline V lookup: CDR1 DFQATT, CDR2 SNEGSKA (reference sequence). The CDR3 loop spans 13 amino acids. DNA of the CDR3: TGCAGCATGGAAGGAGAAAGCACAGATACGCAGTATTTT. Protein: CSMEGESTDTQYF.

The table lists this clonotype with a few counts. The chain joins TRBV24-1 to TRBJ2-3; D unclear. This CDR3 has 13 residues. Germline V gene lookup returns CDR1 KGHDR and CDR2 SFDVKD. The ends were cut back, 0 bases at V and 7 bases at J, with 7 bases in the middle. The CDR3 DNA sequence: TGTGCCACCAGTGATTTGGGCAGGAATACGCAGTATTTT. Protein product: CATSDLGRNTQYF.

This clonotype was counted ten times or more. The V call is TRBV7-2, the J call TRBJ2-5; 10 nucleotides match TRBD2. V lost 5 bases, J lost 1 base, and 10 bases stayed unmatched. The CDR3 loop spans 17 amino acids. CDR1 is SGHTA, CDR2 FQGNSA, per germline. The CDR3 nucleotides read TGTGCCAGCAGCGCAGCGGGACTAGCGTTTGTCCAAGAGACCCAGTACTTC. Translating it yields CASSAAGLAFVQETQYF.